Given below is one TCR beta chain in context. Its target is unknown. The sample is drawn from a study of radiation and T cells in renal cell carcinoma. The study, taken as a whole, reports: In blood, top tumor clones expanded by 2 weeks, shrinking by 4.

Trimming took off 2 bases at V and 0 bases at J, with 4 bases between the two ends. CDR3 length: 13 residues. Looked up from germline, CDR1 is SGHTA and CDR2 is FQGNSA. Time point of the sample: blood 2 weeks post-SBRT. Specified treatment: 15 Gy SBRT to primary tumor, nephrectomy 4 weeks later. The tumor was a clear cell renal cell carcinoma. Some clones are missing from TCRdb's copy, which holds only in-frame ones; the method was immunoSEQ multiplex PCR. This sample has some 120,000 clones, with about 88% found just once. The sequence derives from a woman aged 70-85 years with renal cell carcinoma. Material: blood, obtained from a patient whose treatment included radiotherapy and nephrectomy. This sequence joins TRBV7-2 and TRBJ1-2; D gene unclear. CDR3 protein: CASSLSANYGYTF. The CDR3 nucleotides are TGTGCCAGCAGCTTATCGGCTAACTATGGCTACACCTTC.